These 20 T cell receptor beta chains were all obtained from the same sample, sequenced in a study of blood T cell repertoires in COVID-19. Using immunoSEQ multiplex PCR, the repertoire was profiled, and TCRdb retains in-frame clones only, with some absent. The sample lists some 380,000 clones, 70% to 85% occurring once. The sample was peripheral blood. These TCRs come from a human donor with acute or convalescent COVID-19. The donor label of this sample is uncertain.

The chain carries TRBV5-1 and TRBJ2-3; 9 bases match TRBD2. Trimming cost V 2 bases and J 1 base; bases outside gene matches: 2. Germline CDR1 reads SGHRS; CDR2 reads YFSETQ. The CDR3 has 15 amino acids. The CDR3 DNA follows: TGCGCCAGCAGCTTAAGACTAGCGGGCACAGATACGCAGTATTTT. Translated: CASSLRLAGTDTQYF. The full variable domain, with the rest looked up from reference TRBV5-1 and TRBJ2-3, is KAGVTQTPRYLIKTRGQQVTLSCSPISGHRSVSWYQQTPGQGLQFLFEYFSETQRNKGNFPGRFSGRQFSNSRSEMNVSTLELGDSALYLCASSLRLAGTDTQYFGPGTRLTVL.

The chain uses TRBV28 and TRBJ2-7, with 9 bases lining up with TRBD1. The trim removed 8 bases at V and 1 base at J, leaving 9 bases unmatched. There are 15 residues in the CDR3. The germline CDR1 and CDR2 sequences are MDHEN and SYDVKM. The CDR3 is CASRPGTGFSYEQYF. CDR3 DNA: TGTGCCAGCCGACCCGGGACAGGGTTTTCCTACGAGCAGTACTTC.

Here the CDR3 DNA reads TGTGCCACACGAACAGGGGGCGCCTATGGCTACACCTTC. Its translation is CATRTGGAYGYTF. The V call is TRBV19, the J call TRBJ1-2; TRBD1 matches 9 bases. The CDR3 is 13 residues long. V shed 10 bases, J shed 4 bases, and the junction held 7 bases outside the gene matches. Per germline, CDR1 LNHDA and CDR2 SQIVND (reference sequence).

The chain links TRBV3-1 (or the pseudogene TRBV3-2) to TRBJ1-2; 7 bases are a match to TRBD1. The CDR3 totals 15 residues. Germline assignment: CDR1 LGHDT and CDR2 YNNKEL (reference sequence). The J segment lost 2 bases and the V segment lost 4 bases, leaving 7 bases of the junction unmatched. CDR3 DNA sequence: TGTGCCAGCAGCCCCAGCGGAGGGGGCAACTATGGCTACACCTTC. It translates to CASSPSGGGNYGYTF.

Comments on this clone: Other DNA sequences from this sample encode an identical CDR3 as well. The chain recombines TRBV19 with TRBJ1-6; 8 nucleotides match TRBD1. CDR3 size: 15 residues. The germline V gene has CDR1 LNHDA and CDR2 SQIVND (reference sequence). Losses at the gene ends were 9 bases for V and 7 bases for J; bases not matched to a gene: 11. CDR3 in amino acids: CASRTGQGYNSPLHF. The CDR3 DNA follows: TGTGCCAGCAGAACTGGACAGGGCTACAATTCACCCCTCCACTTT.

This chain joins TRBV5-4 and TRBJ2-3; 10 bases line up with TRBD2. CDR1 and CDR2 (germline): SGHNT, YYREEE (reference sequence). The CDR3 has 18 residues. Trimming removed 1 base from V and 6 bases from J; junction bases left unmatched: 14. The CDR3 here is CASSLSLRAGGRKDTQYF. In nucleotides, the CDR3 is TGTGCCAGCAGCTTGAGCCTGAGAGCGGGGGGGCGGAAGGATACGCAGTATTTT.

The chain combines TRBV27 with TRBJ1-6; 8 bases fit TRBD1. Germline V gene sequence: CDR1 MNHEY, CDR2 SMNVEV (reference sequence). The CDR3 totals 16 residues. Trimming removed 0 bases from V and 9 bases from J; junction bases left unmatched: 7. The CDR3 DNA reads as TGTGCCAGCAGTTTATCGTGGGGGACAGGTTCTTCACCCCTCCACTTT. It is translated as CASSLSWGTGSSPLHF.

This clone was recorded a few times. This chain uses TRBV6-5 with TRBJ1-2; 7 nucleotides match TRBD1. This CDR3 spans 15 amino acids. J was trimmed by 8 bases and V by 4 bases; bases with no gene match: 13. Germline lookup yields CDR1 MNHEY and CDR2 SVGAGI. The CDR3 region has the DNA TGTGCCAGCAGTTCTTACCGGGACAGCGTAGGAGGCTACACCTTC. It is translated as CASSSYRDSVGGYTF.

This clone came up once. The gene calls are TRBV28 and TRBJ1-6; D is ambiguous. Germline CDR1 and CDR2: MDHEN and SYDVKM. The ends were cut back, 5 bases at V and 8 bases at J, with 10 bases in the middle. The CDR3 has 13 amino acids. CDR3 region: CASSRRGDSPLHF. The DNA of the CDR3 is TGTGCCAGCAGTCGCCGCGGGGATTCACCCCTCCACTTT.

The CDR3 DNA reads TGTGCCAGCAGTTACTTCGGGACAGGTTATGGCTACACCTTC. Encoded protein: CASSYFGTGYGYTF. The chain joins TRBV6-2 or TRBV6-3 to TRBJ1-2; the match to TRBD1 covers 8 bases. Trimming at V came to 1 base and at J to 5 bases, leaving 3 bases not matched to a gene. CDR1 and CDR2 (germline): MNHEY, SVGEGT. The length of the CDR3 is 14 residues.

The chain has TRBV28 and TRBJ1-2; D remains ambiguous. V lost 4 bases to trimming and J lost 5 bases, with 11 bases between them. Germline V gives CDR1 MDHEN, CDR2 SYDVKM. The CDR3 has 13 residues. CDR3 nucleotides: TGTGCCAGCAGTTACCTTTACTCTTATGGCTACACCTTC. The encoded protein is CASSYLYSYGYTF.

This sequence joins TRBV6-1 and TRBJ2-7; TRBD1 is a possible D gene (6 bases). There are 13 residues in the CDR3. V gave up 1 base and J gave up 8 bases, with 12 bases separating them. CDR1 and CDR2 (germline): MNHNS, SASEGT. CDR3: CASSEVLGAKQYF. The CDR3 coding sequence is TGTGCCAGCAGTGAAGTGTTGGGGGCTAAGCAGTACTTC.

The V gene is TRBV7-9, the J gene TRBJ1-2, with 8 bases fitting TRBD1. CDR1 is SEHNR, CDR2 FQNEAQ, per germline (reference sequence). Trimming cost V 1 base and J 8 bases; bases outside gene matches: 3. The CDR3 is 13 residues long. CDR3 residues: CASSLGTGLGYTF. CDR3 bases: TGTGCCAGCAGCTTAGGGACAGGGCTCGGCTACACCTTC.

This clone appeared a few times. The gene calls are TRBV6-2 or TRBV6-3 and TRBJ1-2; 8 bases match TRBD1. The germline V gene has CDR1 MNHEY and CDR2 SVGEGT. The CDR3 length is 14 residues. V shed 4 bases and J 4 bases; nucleotides not matched to a gene: 5. In nucleotides, the CDR3 is TGTGCCAGCAGTTTTAACAGGGGGAGCTATGGCTACACCTTC. Translation gives CASSFNRGSYGYTF.

CDR3 in amino acids: CASSPDRGEGYTF. The CDR3 coding sequence is TGTGCCAGCAGCCCGGACAGGGGAGAGGGCTACACCTTC. The V gene is TRBV5-4, the J gene TRBJ1-2; 9 bases align to TRBD1. The germline gives CDR1 SGHNT, CDR2 YYREEE (reference sequence). The CDR3 is 13 residues long. After removal of 4 bases from V and 8 bases from J, the junction contained 6 bases not matched to a gene.

The rearrangement uses TRBV5-1 and TRBJ1-4, with D hard to call. CDR1 is SGHRS, CDR2 YFSETQ, per germline. This CDR3 region has 17 residues. The V gene lost 0 bases and the J gene lost 0 bases, with 12 bases spanning the gap. The CDR3, as DNA: TGCGCCAGCAGCTTGGATTACGGGAGGGCAACTAATGAAAAACTGTTTTTT. Translation: CASSLDYGRATNEKLFF.

The CDR3 is CASSIIRVGQGDTEAFF. The CDR3 coding sequence is TGTGCCAGTAGTATAATCCGGGTAGGACAGGGTGACACTGAAGCTTTCTTT. This chain joins TRBV19 and TRBJ1-1, with 8 bases aligning to TRBD1. This CDR3 spans 17 amino acids. The germline V gene has CDR1 LNHDA and CDR2 SQIVND (reference sequence). V trimming: 2 bases; J trimming: 3 bases; junction bases outside the gene matches: 11.

The chain recombines TRBV2 with TRBJ1-1; the D is unclear. Germline V lookup: CDR1 SNHLY, CDR2 FYNNEI. V shed 7 bases and J shed 7 bases, with 13 bases lying between them. This CDR3 has 12 residues. DNA of the CDR3: TGTGCCAGCAACCTGGTCGCCGGTGAAGCTTTCTTT. This codes for CASNLVAGEAFF.

Only a few counts were recorded for this clone. In nucleotides, the CDR3 is TGTGCCAGCAGCTTAGAGGGAAGACTAGCGGGGCAAGAGACCCAGTACTTC. Protein: CASSLEGRLAGQETQYF. The rearrangement links TRBV7-2 to TRBJ2-5; 11 bases match TRBD2. The CDR3 spans 17 residues. From germline, CDR1 is SGHTA and CDR2 FQGNSA. Trimming cost V 1 base and J 2 bases; bases outside gene matches: 6. The entire variable domain, with the rest obtained from reference TRBV7-2 and TRBJ2-5, is as follows: GAGVSQSPSNKVTEKGKDVELRCDPISGHTALYWYRQSLGQGLEFLIYFQGNSAPDKSGLPSDRFSAERTGGSVSTLTIQRTQQEDSAVYLCASSLEGRLAGQETQYFGPGTRLLVL.

The genes are TRBV27 and TRBJ2-1; 9 bases agree with TRBD2. The J segment lost 4 bases and the V segment lost 5 bases, leaving 12 bases of the junction unmatched. The germline V gene encodes CDR1 MNHEY and CDR2 SMNVEV (reference sequence). The CDR3 length is 17 residues. The CDR3 DNA reads TGTGCCAGCAGTCCCCGCGCTAGCGGGAATCTTTACAATGAGCAGTTCTTC. It translates to CASSPRASGNLYNEQFF.